These 29 T cell receptor beta chains originate from one sample sequenced in a study of T cells in Graves' hyperthyroidism and ophthalmopathy. Amplification yielded TCR beta CDR3 regions, with RNA transcripts as the source. TCR CDR3 underwent first-round RT-PCR with the HTBI primer set. Each CDR3 protein gets one entry after TCRdb re-called the multiplex PCR reads with MiXCR. The sample has about 300,000 distinct CDR3 sequences, less than 20% seen once. Sample: blood. The receptor set was obtained from a man aged 45-65 years with Graves' ophthalmopathy.

The V and J genes are TRBV6-1 and TRBJ2-7, with a tentative D call TRBD1 (5 bases). Germline V lookup: CDR1 MNHNS, CDR2 SASEGT. The CDR3 sequence is 13 residues long. V was pared by 3 bases and J by 3 bases, with 9 bases between. CDR3 nucleotides: TGTGCCAGCAGTGACAGGGCTTACTACGAGCAGTACTTC. Protein product: CASSDRAYYEQYF.

About this clonotype itself: This sequence may be a read error, since a much larger clone differs from it by one base. The chain has TRBV2 and TRBJ1-5, with 8 bases that match TRBD1. The CDR3 covers 18 residues. V shed 4 bases, J shed 9 bases, and the junction held 20 bases outside the gene matches. Germline loops: CDR1 SNHLY, CDR2 FYNNEI. CDR3 amino acids: CASSGWGTGLARPSPQHF. For the CDR3, the DNA is TGTGCCAGCAGTGGGTGGGGGACAGGCTTGGCAAGGCCCTCGCCCCAGCATTTT.

Only one count was recorded for this clonotype. An end of the junction differs from the germline gene, which may be a read error. The rearrangement uses TRBV5-1 and TRBJ2-1; D is ambiguous. Per the germline V gene, CDR1 is SGHRS and CDR2 is YFSETQ. CDR3 length: 13 amino acids. The CDR3 sequence is CASSLGPHNEQFF. For the CDR3, the DNA is TGTGCCAGCAGCTTGGGCCCGCACAATGAGCAGTTCTTC.

The sample holds a few counts of this clonotype. CDR3 sequence: CASSATGVTQETQYF. In DNA, the CDR3 is TGTGCCAGCAGCGCTACAGGGGTTACTCAAGAGACCCAGTACTTC. This chain links TRBV9 with TRBJ2-5; 7 bases are shared with TRBD1. The CDR3 length is 15 residues. The germline CDR1 and CDR2 sequences are SGDLS and YYNGEE. Unmatched junction bases numbered 7, after V lost 3 bases and J lost 2 bases. Full variable domain (outside the CDR3, taken from reference TRBV9 and TRBJ2-5): DSGVTQTPKHLITATGQRVTLRCSPRSGDLSVYWYQQSLDQGLQFLIQYYNGEERAKGNILERFSAQQFPDLHSELNLSSLELGDSALYFCASSATGVTQETQYFGPGTRLLVL.

This clonotype was detected only a few times. The genes are TRBV27 and TRBJ2-2; D gene unclear. The germline V gene has CDR1 MNHEY and CDR2 SMNVEV (reference sequence). Deletions cut 3 bases from V and 4 bases from J, with 9 bases between. The CDR3 is 14 amino acids. CDR3 region: CASSLRRATGELFF. DNA for the CDR3: TGTGCCAGCAGTTTGAGACGGGCCACCGGGGAGCTGTTTTTT.

This clonotype was seen ten or more times. The J gene is TRBJ1-1, the V gene TRBV18, with 10 nucleotides matching TRBD1. CDR1 and CDR2 from the germline V gene are KGHSH and LQKENI. Losses at the gene ends were 6 bases for V and 2 bases for J; bases not matched to a gene: 6. This CDR3 comprises 15 residues. CDR3 sequence reads: CASSYDRGRNTEAFF. The DNA for the CDR3 is TGTGCCAGCTCCTACGACAGGGGGCGAAACACTGAAGCTTTCTTT.

This clonotype was counted a few times. The CDR3 spells CASSPGGSNTGELFF. CDR3 coding DNA: TGTGCCAGCAGCCCGGGAGGATCGAACACCGGGGAGCTGTTTTTT. The chain carries TRBV11-2 and TRBJ2-2; 7 nucleotides match TRBD2. Germline CDR1 is SGHAT and CDR2 is FQNNGV. V lost 5 bases, J lost 0 bases, and 3 bases stayed unmatched. The CDR3 totals 15 residues.

This clonotype showed up many times. The V call is TRBV12-5, the J call TRBJ1-1; 9 bases line up with TRBD1. The length of the CDR3 is 17 residues. The junction had 13 bases not matched to a gene; V was cut back by 5 bases and J by 3 bases. Germline CDR1 reads LGHNT; CDR2 reads FRNRAP. DNA for the CDR3: TGTGCTAGTGGTCCGGGGACAGGGTCCAATGAGGACACTGAAGCTTTCTTT. Its translation: CASGPGTGSNEDTEAFF.

This clonotype was observed a handful of times. The J gene is TRBJ1-1, the V gene TRBV5-1; D gene uncertain. From germline, CDR1 is SGHRS and CDR2 YFSETQ. The CDR3 runs 15 residues. Trimming stripped 4 bases from V and 2 bases from J, with 15 bases between. CDR3 amino acids: CASSPVAGRNTEAFF. The CDR3 coding sequence is TGCGCCAGCAGCCCGGTAGCCGGCAGAAACACTGAAGCTTTCTTT. The full variable domain, rest sourced from reference TRBV5-1 and TRBJ1-1, is KAGVTQTPRYLIKTRGQQVTLSCSPISGHRSVSWYQQTPGQGLQFLFEYFSETQRNKGNFPGRFSGRQFSNSRSEMNVSTLELGDSALYLCASSPVAGRNTEAFFGQGTRLTVV.

This clonotype was observed many times. This sequence joins TRBV12-3 or TRBV12-4 and TRBJ2-1; 14 bases match TRBD2. V lost 5 bases to trimming and J lost 7 bases; unmatched junction nucleotides: 7. This CDR3 is built from 16 residues. The DNA of the CDR3 is TGTGCCAGCAGTCTTAGACTAGCGGGAGGGCCAAATGAGCAGTTCTTC. It is translated as CASSLRLAGGPNEQFF.

This clonotype was picked up many times. V and J are TRBV15 and TRBJ2-7; 9 nucleotides match TRBD2. The V segment lost 4 bases and the J segment 2 bases; nucleotides outside the gene matches: 3. The germline V gene has CDR1 LNHNV and CDR2 YYDKDF (reference sequence). This CDR3 contains 14 residues. CDR3 sequence reads: CATSMASGAYEQYF. CDR3 nucleotide sequence: TGTGCCACCAGCATGGCTAGCGGGGCCTACGAGCAGTACTTC.

The genes are TRBV29-1 and TRBJ2-7; 11 bases line up with TRBD2. Germline V gene sequence: CDR1 SQVTM, CDR2 ANQGSEA. This CDR3 is 14 amino acids long. V shed 6 bases, J shed 3 bases, and the junction held 7 bases outside the gene matches. CDR3 bases: TGCAGCGTCGTTCCTGGGACTAGCGGCTACGAGCAGTACTTC. Its translation is CSVVPGTSGYEQYF.

The chain has TRBV20-1 and TRBJ2-2, with 11 positions matching TRBD2. This CDR3 spans 14 amino acids. CDR1 is DFQATT and CDR2 is SNEGSKA in the germline V gene (reference sequence). The DNA of the CDR3 is TGCAGCGCCCCAGGGACTAGCGGTCCCGGGGAGCTGTTTTTT. Amino acids: CSAPGTSGPGELFF.

The rearrangement links TRBV6-1 to TRBJ2-3; the D gene could be TRBD1 or TRBD2 (5 bases each). V lost 5 bases to trimming and J lost 3 bases, with 9 bases between them. The CDR3 spans 13 residues. Germline V CDR1 and CDR2: MNHNS, SASEGT. CDR3: CASSRDPTDTQYF. In DNA, the CDR3 is TGTGCCAGCAGTCGGGACCCTACAGATACGCAGTATTTT.

This clonotype was counted at least ten times. The chain combines TRBV18 with TRBJ1-2, with a tentative D call TRBD1 (5 bases). The germline V gene has CDR1 KGHSH and CDR2 LQKENI. The CDR3 sequence is 14 residues long. V lost 0 bases and J 6 bases, leaving 11 bases between the germline ends. The CDR3 region has the DNA TGTGCCAGCTCACCACCGTTCCGGGGGAATGGCTACACCTTC. Residues: CASSPPFRGNGYTF. Based on the CDR3 plus reference TRBV18 and TRBJ1-2, the full variable domain is NAGVMQNPRHLVRRRGQEARLRCSPMKGHSHVYWYRQLPEEGLKFMVYLQKENIIDESGMPKERFSAEFPKEGPSILRIQQVVRGDSAAYFCASSPPFRGNGYTFGSGTRLTVV.

This sequence joins TRBV6-5 and TRBJ1-2; D is possibly TRBD1 (6 bases). V was clipped by 4 bases and J by 4 bases, with 22 bases between them. This CDR3 contains 17 residues. Looked up from germline, CDR1 is MNHEY and CDR2 is SVGAGI. The CDR3 DNA is TGTGCCAGCAGTTTATCGGACAGACCCCATGGTGGCTATGGCTACACCTTC. Translation: CASSLSDRPHGGYGYTF.

The chain links TRBV5-1 to TRBJ2-5; 10 bases are shared with TRBD1. This CDR3 comprises 15 residues. V shed 0 bases, J shed 5 bases, and the junction held 4 bases outside the gene matches. Germline V CDR1 and CDR2: SGHRS, YFSETQ. The CDR3 is CASSLAGQGVETQYF. The CDR3 nucleotides read TGCGCCAGCAGCTTGGCCGGACAGGGGGTTGAGACCCAGTACTTC.

The V call is TRBV19, the J call TRBJ2-3, with no clear D. This CDR3 has 15 amino acids. V lost 6 bases to trimming and J lost 4 bases, with 17 bases between them. Germline CDR1 and CDR2: LNHDA and SQIVND (reference sequence). CDR3 bases: TGTGCCAGTAGGTCGATTGGTGGCGCGGCAGATACGCAGTATTTT. It translates to CASRSIGGAADTQYF.

The table lists this clonotype with a few counts. This chain uses TRBV24-1 with TRBJ1-2; 8 bases line up with TRBD1. This CDR3 has 14 residues. Germline CDR1 KGHDR, CDR2 SFDVKD. With V trimmed by 3 bases and J by 6 bases, 5 bases remained unmatched. This chain's CDR3 is CATSDPGQGHGYTF. Written as DNA, the CDR3 is TGTGCCACCAGTGATCCCGGACAGGGCCATGGCTACACCTTC.

Ten or more counts support this clonotype. V usage is TRBV11-2 and J usage is TRBJ2-5; TRBD2 is a possible D gene (6 bases). Germline CDR1 and CDR2: SGHAT and FQNNGV. V was cut by 4 bases and J by 7 bases, with 16 bases left in between. The CDR3 spans 14 residues. The CDR3 DNA sequence: TGTGCCAGCAGCTCAGCCGGGGGTGGTACGACCCAGTACTTC. This encodes CASSSAGGGTTQYF.

This clonotype was recorded at least ten times. The chain uses TRBV6-5 and TRBJ1-2; a weak D match, TRBD1 (5 bases). The germline CDR1 and CDR2 sequences are MNHEY and SVGAGI. The germline V and J ends were trimmed by 0 bases and 4 bases, with 18 bases remaining between them. The CDR3 loop spans 17 amino acids. The CDR3 nucleotides are TGTGCCAGCAGTTACTCCAGCAGGGCTCGAGGGCCCTATGGCTACACCTTC. Translation gives CASSYSSRARGPYGYTF.

This clonotype appeared many times. The chain combines TRBV30 with TRBJ2-7, with a weak D call TRBD1 (5 bases). The germline V gene encodes CDR1 GTSNPN and CDR2 SVGIG (reference sequence). The CDR3 consists of 13 residues. Trimming stripped 2 bases from V and 3 bases from J, with 11 bases between. The CDR3 region is CAWSQGFGYEQYF. The CDR3 nucleotides are TGTGCCTGGAGTCAGGGATTTGGCTACGAGCAGTACTTC.

At least ten counts were recorded for this clonotype. The V call is TRBV28, the J call TRBJ2-7; possibly TRBD1 for D (5 bases). Germline V gene sequence: CDR1 MDHEN, CDR2 SYDVKM. The germline V and J ends were trimmed by 2 bases and 5 bases, with 13 bases remaining between them. This CDR3 is built from 14 residues. CDR3 in amino acids: CASSLTGLMDEQYF. The CDR3 nucleotides are TGTGCCAGCAGTTTAACAGGTCTCATGGACGAGCAGTACTTC.

This clonotype appeared a few times. The gene calls are TRBV24-1 and TRBJ1-1, with D unclear. The V and J ends lost 3 bases and 2 bases respectively, with 3 bases between them. The CDR3 sequence is 12 residues long. The germline gives CDR1 KGHDR, CDR2 SFDVKD. CDR3 amino acids: CATSDPNTEAFF. Here the CDR3 DNA reads TGTGCCACCAGTGATCCTAACACTGAAGCTTTCTTT.

This clonotype was counted at least ten times. The chain joins TRBV28 to TRBJ1-1, with D possibly matching TRBD1 (6 bases). Trimming stripped 5 bases from V and 8 bases from J, with 12 bases between. Germline CDR1 MDHEN, CDR2 SYDVKM. This CDR3 has 12 amino acids. CDR3: CASSGQQGEAFF. CDR3 coding DNA: TGTGCCAGCAGTGGACAGCAGGGCGAAGCTTTCTTT.

This clonotype occurred a few times. The gene calls are TRBV9 and TRBJ2-2; TRBD2 agrees at 10 bases. CDR1 and CDR2 (germline): SGDLS, YYNGEE. V trimming: 9 bases; J trimming: 7 bases; junction bases outside the gene matches: 6. The CDR3 is made up of 13 amino acids. The CDR3 region is CATGTSAVGELFF. CDR3 nucleotides: TGTGCCACCGGGACTAGCGCTGTCGGGGAGCTGTTTTTT.

Only a few counts were recorded for this clonotype. The V gene is TRBV10-2, the J gene TRBJ2-7; 9 nucleotides match TRBD2. CDR1 is WSHSY and CDR2 is SAAADI in the germline V gene. V lost 5 bases, J lost 1 base, and 6 bases stayed unmatched. CDR3 length equals 15 residues. Here the CDR3 DNA reads TGCGCCAGCAGTTTTAGCGGGAGTATATCCTACGAGCAGTACTTC. It yields the protein CASSFSGSISYEQYF.

This clonotype occurred many times. This chain connects TRBV11-2 to TRBJ2-7; 12 nucleotides match TRBD2. The ends lost 5 bases at V and 3 bases at J; junction bases unmatched: 5. The CDR3 sequence is 15 residues long. From germline, CDR1 is SGHAT and CDR2 FQNNGV. The CDR3 DNA reads as TGTGCCAGCAGCCTCCGACTAGCGGGAGTCTACGAGCAGTACTTC. Protein: CASSLRLAGVYEQYF. The variable domain in full, with the rest retrieved from reference TRBV11-2 and TRBJ2-7, is EAGVAQSPRYKIIEKRQSVAFWCNPISGHATLYWYQQILGQGPKLLIQFQNNGVVDDSQLPKDRFSAERLKGVDSTLKIQPAKLEDSAVYLCASSLRLAGVYEQYFGPGTRLTVT.

This clonotype was counted at least ten times. The chain combines TRBV2 with TRBJ2-5, with 7 bases that match TRBD2. Looked up from germline, CDR1 is SNHLY and CDR2 is FYNNEI. The CDR3 is 14 amino acids. The junction had 7 bases not matched to a gene; V was cut back by 4 bases and J by 5 bases. The CDR3 reads CASSAREAMETQYF. The CDR3, as DNA: TGTGCCAGCAGTGCTCGGGAGGCCATGGAGACCCAGTACTTC.